This T cell receptor (beta chain) was found in a study of blood T cell repertoires in COVID-19. Study details: PBMCs, B-cell-depleted T cells, or T cells were the source of the cDNA or gDNA that made up the material.

The J segment lost 9 bases and the V segment lost 0 bases, leaving 2 bases of the junction unmatched. The length of the CDR3 is 15 residues. The germline V gene encodes CDR1 LNHNV and CDR2 YYDKDF (reference sequence). The protocol was immunoSEQ multiplex PCR, while the TCRdb copy is restricted to in-frame clones and leaves out a portion. The sample lists around 210,000 clones, 85% occurring once. This clonotype originated in a man aged 45-65 years with COVID-19, enrolled during active disease. This chain uses TRBV15 with TRBJ2-2; 12 nucleotides line up with TRBD1. Sequencing was done on a sample of peripheral blood. The CDR3 DNA reads as TGTGCCACCAGCAGAGATTGGGACAGGGGGCGGGAGCTGTTTTTT. This gives the protein CATSRDWDRGRELFF.